This T cell receptor beta chain was recorded in a study of T cells after yellow fever vaccination. Study details: SMART-Seq v4 Ultra Low Input served to prepare low-cell-number fractions.

MiXCR was run by TCRdb on the 5' RACE reads, yielding one entry per CDR3 protein. The repertoire holds about 220,000 distinct CDR3 sequences, roughly 3.3% seen once, with 3.2% in the top ten. This CDR3 region has 12 residues. The V and J ends lost 4 bases and 7 bases, in that order; junction bases with no gene match: 5. Germline CDR1 reads SGHRS; CDR2 reads YFSETQ. This clonotype has a count of ten or more. This receptor was identified in a young man who received the YFV17D yellow fever vaccine. The specimen comprised CD4+ T cells sorted from PBMCs, sampled 10 days after the yellow fever booster vaccination. This sequence joins TRBV5-1 and TRBJ2-7, with TRBD1 matching over 7 bases. The CDR3 nucleotides are TGCGCCAGCAGCACGAGGACAGGAGAGCAGTACTTC. This gives the protein CASSTRTGEQYF.